Shown below are 16 T cell receptor beta chains from a single sample sequenced in a study of blood T cell repertoires in COVID-19. The data were produced by immunoSEQ multiplex PCR, yet TCRdb's version contains in-frame clones alone and is incomplete. The data contain fewer than 400,000 clones, 80% to 90% of them singletons. The source material was PBMCs or T cells enriched from blood (not recorded which). The source of these receptors is a man aged 25-40 years who had recovered from COVID-19.

This clone was detected only once. The chain has TRBV27 and TRBJ1-2; 7 bases are shared with TRBD1. This CDR3 has 14 amino acids. The ends lost 3 bases at V and 6 bases at J; junction bases unmatched: 7. Germline CDR1 MNHEY, CDR2 SMNVEV (reference sequence). CDR3 residues: CASSLRGRSNGYTF. In nucleotides, the CDR3 is TGTGCCAGCAGTTTGAGGGGGCGTTCTAATGGCTACACCTTC.

The J gene is TRBJ1-2, the V gene TRBV19; unclear D gene. The germline V gene has CDR1 LNHDA and CDR2 SQIVND (reference sequence). V lost 2 bases and J lost 4, with 11 bases in between. The CDR3 runs to 14 residues. CDR3 residues: CASSISSESYGYTF. The DNA for the CDR3 is TGTGCCAGTAGTATATCGTCAGAATCCTATGGCTACACCTTC.

The CDR3 DNA reads TGTGCCAGTAGTATAGATCGAGGGGGATCGGAAAAACTGTTTTTT. It yields the protein CASSIDRGGSEKLFF. The chain recombines TRBV19 with TRBJ1-4, with a tentative D call TRBD1 (6 bases). This CDR3 region has 15 residues. The germline CDR1 and CDR2 sequences are LNHDA and SQIVND (reference sequence). Trimming left V 0 bases short and J 8 bases short, with 13 bases between.

For this clone: The sample holds other DNA sequences that translate to the same CDR3. V is TRBV12-3 or TRBV12-4 and J is TRBJ1-6; no definite D call. V gave up 3 bases and J gave up 7 bases, with 7 bases separating them. This CDR3 has 13 residues. The CDR3 here is CASSLAGNSPLHF. Here the CDR3 DNA reads TGTGCCAGCAGTTTGGCGGGGAATTCACCCCTCCACTTT.

V usage is TRBV30 and J usage is TRBJ1-2, with 10 positions matching TRBD1. Trimming at V came to 8 bases and at J to 8 bases, leaving 8 bases not matched to a gene. This CDR3 has 12 amino acids. In germline, CDR1 is GTSNPN, CDR2 SVGIG (reference sequence). CDR3 nucleotide sequence: TGTGCCGGAAGACAGGGGGCTGGAGGCTACACCTTC. Encoded protein: CAGRQGAGGYTF.

The V gene is TRBV3-1 (or the pseudogene TRBV3-2), the J gene TRBJ2-7, with D hard to call. Germline V gene lookup returns CDR1 LGHDT and CDR2 YNNKEL (reference sequence). Trimming shortened V by 0 bases and J by 0 bases, and 15 bases separated the two germline ends. The length of the CDR3 is 17 residues. The CDR3 reads CASSQDLDTLISYEQYF. The CDR3 nucleotides are TGTGCCAGCAGCCAAGATCTCGACACACTCATCTCCTACGAGCAGTACTTC.

This clone has a handful of counts. The V gene is TRBV9, the J gene TRBJ1-4; D call uncertain. The CDR3 is 16 residues long. Trimming removed 0 bases at V and 5 bases at J, with 14 bases between. Germline loops: CDR1 SGDLS, CDR2 YYNGEE. The CDR3 sequence is CASSVDPGLLNEKLFF. The CDR3 coding sequence is TGTGCCAGCAGCGTAGACCCTGGGCTCCTCAATGAAAAACTGTTTTTT.

The V call is TRBV5-4, the J call TRBJ1-2; D is uncertain. V lost 4 bases and J lost 4, with 14 bases in between. Germline V gene sequence: CDR1 SGHNT, CDR2 YYREEE (reference sequence). The CDR3 has 14 amino acids. CDR3 loop: CASSLDTEIYGYTF. DNA of the CDR3: TGTGCCAGCAGCCTGGATACAGAGATCTATGGCTACACCTTC.

This clone showed up just once. This rearrangement joins TRBV11-2 to TRBJ2-7; TRBD2 agrees at 7 bases. J was trimmed by 2 bases and V by 4 bases; bases with no gene match: 5. CDR1 and CDR2 from the germline V gene are SGHAT and FQNNGV. The CDR3 contains 14 residues. The CDR3 DNA is TGTGCCAGCAGCTCGGTCGGGGGGACCTACGAGCAGTACTTC. It encodes CASSSVGGTYEQYF.

This clone was seen a few times. The chain couples TRBV7-9 to TRBJ2-5; no definite D call. CDR1 SEHNR and CDR2 FQNEAQ come from the germline V gene (reference sequence). Trimming cost V 0 bases and J 3 bases, with 8 bases left between them. The CDR3 is made up of 14 amino acids. The CDR3 sequence: CASSLAAVKETQYF. The CDR3 bases are TGTGCCAGCAGCTTAGCGGCGGTTAAAGAGACCCAGTACTTC.

V gene TRBV7-9 combines with J gene TRBJ1-1, with a tentative D call TRBD1 (6 bases). CDR3 length equals 12 residues. Germline CDR1 reads SEHNR; CDR2 reads FQNEAQ (reference sequence). Trimming took off 5 bases at V and 7 bases at J, with 11 bases between the two ends. In nucleotides, the CDR3 is TGTGCCAGCAGCCCCGGACAGTTTGAAGCTTTCTTT. Translated: CASSPGQFEAFF.

J is TRBJ2-3 and V is TRBV12-5; 7 bases are a match to TRBD2. CDR3 size: 15 residues. CDR1 is LGHNT, CDR2 FRNRAP, per germline. V was clipped by 1 base and J by 4 bases; unmatched bases: 5. CDR3 sequence: CASGLDGGDADTQYF. The CDR3 bases are TGTGCTAGTGGTTTGGATGGGGGGGACGCAGATACGCAGTATTTT.

This sequence joins TRBV7-2 and TRBJ2-3; 10 nucleotides agree with TRBD2. This CDR3 is built from 16 residues. From germline, CDR1 is SGHTA and CDR2 FQGNSA. The junction had 5 bases not matched to a gene; V was cut back by 1 base and J by 4 bases. The CDR3 reads CASSLELLAGADTQYF. The CDR3 DNA sequence: TGTGCCAGCAGCTTAGAACTCCTAGCGGGGGCAGATACGCAGTATTTT. The complete variable domain, with remaining parts taken from reference TRBV7-2 and TRBJ2-3, reads GAGVSQSPSNKVTEKGKDVELRCDPISGHTALYWYRQSLGQGLEFLIYFQGNSAPDKSGLPSDRFSAERTGGSVSTLTIQRTQQEDSAVYLCASSLELLAGADTQYFGPGTRLTVL.

The chain carries TRBV2 and TRBJ1-5; D is perhaps TRBD1 (5 bases). Trimming stripped 5 bases from V and 7 bases from J, with 12 bases between. From germline, CDR1 is SNHLY and CDR2 FYNNEI. This CDR3 is built from 13 residues. The CDR3 is CASSTRGIQPQHF. The CDR3 DNA reads TGTGCCAGCAGTACAAGGGGTATCCAGCCCCAGCATTTT.

The chain carries TRBV7-9 and TRBJ1-1; 11 bases fit TRBD1. The ends lost 3 bases at V and 0 bases at J; junction bases unmatched: 9. Germline V gives CDR1 SEHNR, CDR2 FQNEAQ (reference sequence). This CDR3 is built from 18 residues. The CDR3 DNA is TGTGCCAGCAGCTTCCCCGGGACAGGGGGATTCATGAACACTGAAGCTTTCTTT. Translating it yields CASSFPGTGGFMNTEAFF.

This clone was recorded a few times. The V gene is TRBV29-1, the J gene TRBJ1-2, with 8 bases that match TRBD1. The CDR3 totals 12 residues. J gave up 4 bases and V 7 bases, and 5 bases lay outside the gene matches. Germline V lookup: CDR1 SQVTM, CDR2 ANQGSEA. This chain's CDR3 is CSAQGGGYGYTF. In DNA form, the CDR3 reads TGCAGCGCACAGGGGGGAGGCTATGGCTACACCTTC.